One sample yielded the 29 T cell receptor beta chains listed below, sequenced in a study of PD-1 blockade in mismatch repair-deficient tumors. Sequencing used immunoSEQ multiplex PCR; TCRdb keeps in-frame clones, though not all of them. The repertoire holds about 120,000 clones, about 88% seen once, with 13% in the top ten. The source material was peripheral blood, sampled 44 weeks after starting pembrolizumab. Every receptor here comes from an adult with mismatch repair-deficient cancer.

The chain uses TRBV19 and TRBJ2-7, with 9 bases aligning to TRBD1. Germline CDR1 LNHDA, CDR2 SQIVND (reference sequence). The CDR3 has 14 residues. V was pared by 3 bases and J by 5 bases, with 5 bases of the junction left unmatched. CDR3 sequence: CASSIGTGIHEQYF. The CDR3 nucleotides are TGTGCCAGTAGTATTGGGACAGGGATCCACGAGCAGTACTTC.

This chain uses TRBV27 with TRBJ1-2; no definite D call. Deletions cut 0 bases from V and 1 base from J, with 6 bases between. CDR1 and CDR2 (germline): MNHEY, SMNVEV (reference sequence). The CDR3 totals 14 residues. The CDR3: CASSLSKGNYGYTF. DNA for the CDR3: TGTGCCAGCAGTTTATCGAAGGGTAACTATGGCTACACCTTC.

The rearrangement joins TRBV19 to TRBJ1-2, with D maybe TRBD1 (5 bases). Trimming removed 6 bases at V and 8 bases at J, with 25 bases between. Germline V lookup: CDR1 LNHDA, CDR2 SQIVND (reference sequence). CDR3 length: 16 amino acids. The CDR3 nucleotides are TGTGCCAGTAGATATATCGCTTCAGGGTCCGGGTCGGGCTACACCTTC. Its protein is CASRYIASGSGSGYTF.

This rearrangement joins TRBV7-6 to TRBJ2-3; 8 nucleotides align to TRBD2. Losses at the gene ends were 5 bases for V and 4 bases for J; bases not matched to a gene: 11. From germline, CDR1 is SGHVS and CDR2 FNYEAQ. CDR3 length equals 16 residues. CDR3 DNA: TGTGCCAGCAGCCCATCGCCAGCGGGAGTAGCAGATACGCAGTATTTT. Residues: CASSPSPAGVADTQYF.

The chain recombines TRBV29-1 with TRBJ2-2, with D uncertain. The germline V gene encodes CDR1 SQVTM and CDR2 ANQGSEA. Trimming stripped 4 bases from V and 2 bases from J, with 8 bases between. This CDR3 is 13 amino acids long. The DNA of the CDR3 is TGCAGCGTTGTCGAGATAAACACCGGGGAGCTGTTTTTT. Translation: CSVVEINTGELFF.

The genes are TRBV6-5 and TRBJ2-3; 7 positions agree with TRBD1. Germline V gives CDR1 MNHEY, CDR2 SVGAGI. This CDR3 spans 14 amino acids. The V segment lost 6 bases and the J segment 7 bases; nucleotides outside the gene matches: 10. This chain's CDR3 is CASSPRQGRNTQYF. Here the CDR3 DNA reads TGTGCCAGCAGCCCCCGACAGGGTAGGAATACGCAGTATTTT.

A few counts support this clone. V and J are TRBV7-9 and TRBJ2-5, with 9 bases identical to TRBD2. This CDR3 region has 15 residues. Unmatched junction bases numbered 11, after V lost 7 bases and J lost 5 bases. CDR1 SEHNR and CDR2 FQNEAQ come from the germline V gene (reference sequence). The CDR3 reads CASTHPLAGWETQYF. Here the CDR3 DNA reads TGTGCCAGCACCCACCCTCTAGCGGGATGGGAGACCCAGTACTTC.

This chain joins TRBV6-5 and TRBJ2-7; D may correspond to TRBD1 or TRBD2 (5 bases each). CDR1 is MNHEY and CDR2 is SVGAGI in the germline V gene. Trimming left V 4 bases short and J 6 bases short, with 16 bases between. The CDR3 is made up of 14 amino acids. The CDR3 sequence: CASSSQEGRLEQYF. CDR3 DNA sequence: TGTGCCAGCAGTTCCCAAGAGGGACGGCTCGAGCAGTACTTC.

The V and J genes are TRBV7-6 and TRBJ2-3, with 11 bases that match TRBD2. V lost 4 bases to trimming and J lost 6 bases; unmatched junction nucleotides: 12. CDR3 size: 17 residues. Germline assignment: CDR1 SGHVS and CDR2 FNYEAQ. This chain's CDR3 is CASSSWRSGRVKDTQYF. The DNA for the CDR3 is TGTGCCAGCAGCTCATGGCGTAGCGGGAGGGTAAAGGATACGCAGTATTTT.

This chain joins TRBV10-3 and TRBJ2-1; 8 nucleotides agree with TRBD2. The junction had 6 bases not matched to a gene; V was cut back by 5 bases and J by 0 bases. Germline CDR1 is ENHRY and CDR2 is SYGVKD. This CDR3 has 16 amino acids. The CDR3 DNA reads TGTGCCATCAGTAAACTAGCGGACCCCTCCTACAATGAGCAGTTCTTC. It translates to CAISKLADPSYNEQFF.

The V call is TRBV6-6, the J call TRBJ1-4, with TRBD1 matching over 8 bases. V lost 6 bases and J lost 8; bases outside the gene matches: 14. CDR3 size: 16 residues. Germline loops: CDR1 MNHNY, CDR2 SVGAGI (reference sequence). The CDR3 coding sequence is TGTGCCAGCAGCTCCGGACAGGGCGGGAGGGGGGAAAAACTGTTTTTT. Its protein is CASSSGQGGRGEKLFF.

The rearrangement joins TRBV7-9 to TRBJ1-2; no firm D call. The germline gives CDR1 SEHNR, CDR2 FQNEAQ (reference sequence). This CDR3 contains 14 residues. The V end was cut by 5 bases, the J end by 7 bases, with 17 bases between. CDR3 region: CASSPLPKGFGYTF. Here the CDR3 DNA reads TGTGCCAGCAGCCCCCTCCCAAAGGGCTTTGGCTACACCTTC.

The chain couples TRBV28 to TRBJ2-5; a weak D match, TRBD1 (5 bases). The DNA matches TRBJ2-7 better at its end, which makes the J call doubtful. The germline V gene encodes CDR1 MDHEN and CDR2 SYDVKM. There are 14 residues in the CDR3. DNA of the CDR3: TGTGCCAGCACCGGAACAGGTACTTACTACGAGCAGTACTTC. Translation: CASTGTGTYYEQYF.

The chain is built from TRBV4-2 and TRBJ1-1; D remains unclear. The V gene lost 6 bases and the J gene lost 1 base, with 9 bases spanning the gap. Germline CDR1 and CDR2: LGHNA and YNFKEQ. This CDR3 has 13 residues. The DNA for the CDR3 is TGTGCCAGCAGTTTTGATGGGAACACTGAAGCTTTCTTT. Translated, it gives CASSFDGNTEAFF.

The chain carries TRBV5-6 and TRBJ2-7, with D perhaps matching TRBD2 (5 bases). Germline lookup yields CDR1 SGHDT and CDR2 YYEEEE. This CDR3 has 14 amino acids. Trimming left V 5 bases short and J 3 bases short, with 15 bases between. The CDR3 nucleotides are TGTGCCAGCAGTCTAGCCCACCGGGACTACGAGCAGTACTTC. It yields the protein CASSLAHRDYEQYF.

The rearrangement uses TRBV18 and TRBJ2-2; 8 nucleotides agree with TRBD1. Germline values: CDR1 KGHSH, CDR2 LQKENI. J lost 7 bases, V lost 6 bases, and 22 bases had no gene match. The CDR3 sequence is 19 residues long. The CDR3 coding sequence is TGTGCCAGCTCCAAGTTGGGAAGCGCGGGACAGGCCCGTGGCGGGGAGCTGTTTTTT. Translated: CASSKLGSAGQARGGELFF.

A single count supports this clone. The genes are TRBV4-1 and TRBJ1-1, with unresolved D. CDR3 length: 13 residues. Germline V lookup: CDR1 MGHRA, CDR2 YSYEKL. V dropped 6 bases and J dropped 5 bases, with 13 bases sitting between them. The CDR3 DNA sequence: TGCGCCAGCAGATACCCCGGTCGGACTGAAGCTTTCTTT. It encodes CASRYPGRTEAFF.

This clone was detected once. The J gene is TRBJ2-2, the V gene TRBV9; 7 bases are shared with TRBD2. V lost 3 bases, J lost 0 bases, and 5 bases stayed unmatched. The germline V gene has CDR1 SGDLS and CDR2 YYNGEE. The CDR3 totals 16 residues. The CDR3 protein is CASSDGGGPNTGELFF. CDR3 DNA: TGTGCCAGCAGCGATGGGGGAGGGCCGAACACCGGGGAGCTGTTTTTT.

The chain has TRBV18 and TRBJ2-3, with a tentative D call TRBD1 (6 bases). Trimming shortened V by 0 bases and J by 1 base, and 14 bases separated the two germline ends. The CDR3 sequence is 17 residues long. Germline loops: CDR1 KGHSH, CDR2 LQKENI. The CDR3 nucleotides are TGTGCCAGCTCACCACCCTTCGGACAGTTGGGCACAGATACGCAGTATTTT. It yields the protein CASSPPFGQLGTDTQYF.

This chain uses TRBV7-9 with TRBJ1-2, with D uncertain. The CDR3 is 15 amino acids. Germline-derived CDR1 and CDR2 are SEHNR and FQNEAQ (reference sequence). Trimming shortened V by 4 bases and J by 1 base, and 13 bases separated the two germline ends. The chain's CDR3 is CASSSNDQVNYGYTF. The CDR3 nucleotides read TGTGCCAGCAGCTCTAATGACCAGGTTAACTATGGCTACACCTTC.

This clone occurred a few times. The V call is TRBV6-5, the J call TRBJ2-5; 7 positions match TRBD1. Germline CDR1 is MNHEY and CDR2 is SVGAGI. V lost 6 bases to trimming and J lost 5 bases; unmatched junction nucleotides: 9. The CDR3 is 14 amino acids. CDR3 DNA sequence: TGTGCCAGCAGCCCATCTACGACAGGGGAGACCCAGTACTTC. Encoded protein: CASSPSTTGETQYF.

The J gene is TRBJ1-1, the V gene TRBV11-1, with a tentative D call TRBD1 (5 bases). Germline V gene data show CDR1 as SGHAT and CDR2 as FQDESV (reference sequence). V was cut by 1 base and J by 5 bases, with 17 bases left in between. The CDR3 contains 16 residues. CDR3 in DNA: TGTGCCAGCAGCTTAGTATCACTGCCGGGGGGGACTGAAGCTTTCTTT. This encodes CASSLVSLPGGTEAFF.

This clone has just one count. The chain has TRBV11-2 and TRBJ2-3; 7 positions match TRBD1. V was clipped by 5 bases and J by 5 bases; unmatched bases: 4. This CDR3 has 13 residues. CDR1 is SGHAT and CDR2 is FQNNGV in the germline V gene. Written as DNA, the CDR3 is TGTGCCAGCAGCCTACGACAGGGAGATACGCAGTATTTT. It specifies CASSLRQGDTQYF.

This chain connects TRBV11-2 to TRBJ2-7, with D uncertain. V dropped 5 bases and J dropped 0 bases, with 17 bases sitting between them. The V gene's germline CDR1 is SGHAT and CDR2 FQNNGV. The CDR3 length is 16 residues. CDR3 sequence: CASSPHPFYVSYEQYF. The DNA of the CDR3 is TGTGCCAGCAGCCCCCACCCCTTTTACGTCTCCTACGAGCAGTACTTC.

The chain has TRBV27 and TRBJ2-5; the match to TRBD2 covers 10 bases. The germline gives CDR1 MNHEY, CDR2 SMNVEV (reference sequence). The CDR3 covers 16 residues. V gave up 6 bases and J gave up 4 bases; unmatched junction bases: 11. In nucleotides, the CDR3 is TGTGCCAGCAGAAAGCGGGAGGGCCCTATGAGAGAGACCCAGTACTTC. It codes for CASRKREGPMRETQYF.

The chain employs TRBV28 and TRBJ2-5, with 8 bases fitting TRBD1. In germline, CDR1 is MDHEN, CDR2 SYDVKM. J lost 5 bases, V lost 5 bases, and 13 bases had no gene match. This CDR3 has 16 residues. This CDR3 is CASSIHGQGLGETQYF. The CDR3 DNA reads TGTGCCAGCAGTATCCATGGACAGGGCCTAGGGGAGACCCAGTACTTC.

This clone came up once. The genes are TRBV7-9 and TRBJ2-4; D may be TRBD1 or TRBD2 (5 bases each). Trimming took off 5 bases at V and 6 bases at J, with 23 bases between the two ends. CDR1 and CDR2 (germline): SEHNR, FQNEAQ (reference sequence). The CDR3 loop spans 17 amino acids. In DNA form, the CDR3 reads TGTGCCAGCAGCCCAAATCGAGGGGCGGGTTGGAGAAACATTCAGTACTTC. Amino acid sequence: CASSPNRGAGWRNIQYF. The full variable domain, completed using reference TRBV7-9 and TRBJ2-4, is DTGVSQNPRHKITKRGQNVTFRCDPISEHNRLYWYRQTLGQGPEFLTYFQNEAQLEKSRLLSDRFSAERPKGSFSTLEIQRTEQGDSAMYLCASSPNRGAGWRNIQYFGAGTRLSVL.

The genes are TRBV5-4 and TRBJ2-7, with TRBD2 identical over 12 bases. The CDR3 loop spans 16 amino acids. CDR1 is SGHNT, CDR2 YYREEE, per germline (reference sequence). J gave up 7 bases and V 0 bases, and 8 bases lay outside the gene matches. CDR3 DNA: TGTGCCAGCAGCTTGGGGCTAGCGGGAGGGCCGGGAGAGCAGTACTTC. Protein sequence: CASSLGLAGGPGEQYF.

The V gene is TRBV4-1, the J gene TRBJ2-7; TRBD1 matches 11 bases. J gave up 2 bases and V 1 base, and 4 bases lay outside the gene matches. Germline-derived CDR1 and CDR2 are MGHRA and YSYEKL. This CDR3 spans 16 amino acids. CDR3 nucleotide sequence: TGCGCCAGCAGCCAAGGCCCGGGACAGGGGGCCTACGAGCAGTACTTC. Translating it yields CASSQGPGQGAYEQYF.